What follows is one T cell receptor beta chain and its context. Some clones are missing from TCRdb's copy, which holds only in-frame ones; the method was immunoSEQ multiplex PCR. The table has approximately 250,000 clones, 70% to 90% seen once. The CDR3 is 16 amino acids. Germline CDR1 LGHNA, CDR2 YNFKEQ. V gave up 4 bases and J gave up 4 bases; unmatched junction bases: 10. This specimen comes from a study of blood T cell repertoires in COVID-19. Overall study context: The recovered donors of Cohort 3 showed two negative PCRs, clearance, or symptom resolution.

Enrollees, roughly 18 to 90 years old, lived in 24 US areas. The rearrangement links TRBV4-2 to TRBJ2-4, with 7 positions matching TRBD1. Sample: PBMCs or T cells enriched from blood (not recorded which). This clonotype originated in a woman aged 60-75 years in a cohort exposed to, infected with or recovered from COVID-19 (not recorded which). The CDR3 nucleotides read TGTGCCAGCAGCCTTCCGGGACAGAATCTAAAAAACATTCAGTACTTC. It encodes CASSLPGQNLKNIQYF.